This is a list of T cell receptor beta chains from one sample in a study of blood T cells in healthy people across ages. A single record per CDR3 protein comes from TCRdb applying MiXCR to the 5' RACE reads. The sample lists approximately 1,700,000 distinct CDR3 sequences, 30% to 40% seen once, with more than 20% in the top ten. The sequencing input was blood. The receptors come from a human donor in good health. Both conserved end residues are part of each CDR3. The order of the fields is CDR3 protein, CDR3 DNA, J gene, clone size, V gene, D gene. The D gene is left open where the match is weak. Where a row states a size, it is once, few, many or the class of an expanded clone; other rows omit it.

cdr3_aa: CASSEREGTYEQYF; cdr3_nt: TGTGCCAGCAGCGAGAGGGAGGGTACCTACGAGCAGTACTTC; j_call: TRBJ2-7; clone_size: -; v_call: TRBV6-5; d_call: TRBD2
cdr3_aa: CAISDSTGVGEQYF; cdr3_nt: TGTGCCATCAGTGATTCGACAGGGGTTGGCGAGCAGTACTTC; j_call: TRBJ2-7; clone_size: -; v_call: TRBV10-3; d_call: TRBD1
cdr3_aa: CSARAVGPGLTTEQYF; cdr3_nt: TGCAGTGCTAGAGCCGTAGGACCGGGACTAACGACCGAGCAGTACTTC; j_call: TRBJ2-7; clone_size: few; v_call: TRBV20-1; d_call: TRBD2
cdr3_aa: CASSQDWAGRRNTVYF; cdr3_nt: TGCGCCAGCAGCCAAGATTGGGCAGGAAGGCGAAACACCGTATATTTT; j_call: TRBJ1-3; clone_size: -; v_call: TRBV4-3; d_call: -
cdr3_aa: CATTKRQGPEAGANVLTF; cdr3_nt: TGTGCCACTACAAAACGACAGGGCCCAGAGGCTGGGGCCAACGTCCTGACTTTC; j_call: TRBJ2-6; clone_size: -; v_call: TRBV7-9; d_call: TRBD1
cdr3_aa: CASSSTSDSYGYTF; cdr3_nt: TGTGCCAGCAGTTCGACCAGCGATTCATATGGCTACACCTTC; j_call: TRBJ1-2; clone_size: -; v_call: TRBV12-3/TRBV12-4; d_call: -
cdr3_aa: CATSEIQHSNEKLFF; cdr3_nt: TGTGCCACCAGTGAGATACAGCACTCAAATGAAAAACTGTTTTTT; j_call: TRBJ1-4; clone_size: once; v_call: TRBV24-1; d_call: -
cdr3_aa: CASSVGGRFNTEAFF; cdr3_nt: TGTGCCAGCAGCGTAGGCGGGCGTTTTAACACTGAAGCTTTCTTT; j_call: TRBJ1-1; clone_size: -; v_call: TRBV9; d_call: -
cdr3_aa: CASSLAVILQDHGNEQFF; cdr3_nt: TGTGCCAGCAGCTTAGCGGTTATTTTGCAGGACCACGGGAATGAGCAGTTCTTC; j_call: TRBJ2-1; clone_size: -; v_call: TRBV7-9; d_call: -
cdr3_aa: CASSENRGRYGYTF; cdr3_nt: TGCGCCAGCAGCGAAAACAGGGGCCGCTATGGCTACACCTTC; j_call: TRBJ1-2; clone_size: -; v_call: TRBV4-3; d_call: TRBD1
cdr3_aa: CATSRDQLKDTQYF; cdr3_nt: TGTGCCACCAGCAGAGATCAGCTCAAAGATACGCAGTATTTT; j_call: TRBJ2-3; clone_size: few; v_call: TRBV15; d_call: -
cdr3_aa: CASSQDLAETQYF; cdr3_nt: TGTGCCAGCAGCCAGGATTTAGCGGAGACCCAGTACTTC; j_call: TRBJ2-5; clone_size: -; v_call: TRBV3-1; d_call: -
cdr3_aa: CASSQGVDPQGTHEQYF; cdr3_nt: TGCGCCAGCAGCCAAGGCGTGGACCCCCAGGGAACCCACGAGCAGTACTTC; j_call: TRBJ2-7; clone_size: -; v_call: TRBV4-3; d_call: -
cdr3_aa: CASSSGAFVAFF; cdr3_nt: TGTGCCAGCAGTTCGGGGGCTTTTGTGGCTTTCTTT; j_call: TRBJ1-1; clone_size: few; v_call: TRBV12-3/TRBV12-4; d_call: -
cdr3_aa: CATSAEDRTQYF; cdr3_nt: TGTGCCACCAGTGCCGAGGACCGGACCCAGTACTTC; j_call: TRBJ2-5; clone_size: few; v_call: TRBV24-1; d_call: -
cdr3_aa: CTGSDLDGSSEQFF; cdr3_nt: TGTACCGGCAGTGATTTGGATGGTTCCAGTGAGCAGTTCTTC; j_call: TRBJ2-1; clone_size: few; v_call: TRBV6-4; d_call: -
cdr3_aa: CASSLFFTEAFF; cdr3_nt: TGTGCCAGCAGCTTATTTTTTACTGAAGCTTTCTTT; j_call: TRBJ1-1; clone_size: -; v_call: TRBV7-2; d_call: -
cdr3_aa: CASSPTSDANYGYTF; cdr3_nt: TGTGCCAGCTCACCAACGAGCGACGCTAACTATGGCTACACCTTC; j_call: TRBJ1-2; clone_size: once; v_call: TRBV18; d_call: -
cdr3_aa: CASSLRQGGTDTQYF; cdr3_nt: TGTGCCAGCAGTTTGAGACAGGGGGGTACAGATACGCAGTATTTT; j_call: TRBJ2-3; clone_size: many; v_call: TRBV12-3/TRBV12-4; d_call: TRBD1
cdr3_aa: CAIGAGGTYEQYF; cdr3_nt: TGTGCCATCGGGGCGGGGGGGACCTACGAGCAGTACTTC; j_call: TRBJ2-7; clone_size: many; v_call: TRBV10-3; d_call: TRBD2
cdr3_aa: CSALVAGGDTQYF; cdr3_nt: TGCAGCGCACTGGTCGCAGGGGGAGATACGCAGTATTTT; j_call: TRBJ2-3; clone_size: -; v_call: TRBV29-1; d_call: TRBD1
cdr3_aa: CASSSAGVRVGEQYF; cdr3_nt: TGCGCCAGCAGCAGTGCCGGCGTCAGGGTCGGCGAGCAGTACTTC; j_call: TRBJ2-7; clone_size: -; v_call: TRBV5-1; d_call: -
cdr3_aa: CASSKDRENYNEQFF; cdr3_nt: TGCGCCAGCAGCAAGGACAGAGAAAATTACAATGAGCAGTTCTTC; j_call: TRBJ2-1; clone_size: -; v_call: TRBV5-1; d_call: -
cdr3_aa: CSARDKEVYTEAFF; cdr3_nt: TGCAGTGCTAGAGATAAGGAGGTTTACACTGAAGCTTTCTTT; j_call: TRBJ1-1; clone_size: -; v_call: TRBV20-1; d_call: -
cdr3_aa: CATYSPSVGTQYF; cdr3_nt: TGTGCCACCTATTCACCAAGCGTGGGGACCCAGTACTTC; j_call: TRBJ2-5; clone_size: few; v_call: TRBV10-3; d_call: -
cdr3_aa: CASSTELQETQYF; cdr3_nt: TGTGCCAGCAGCACGGAGTTACAAGAGACCCAGTACTTC; j_call: TRBJ2-5; clone_size: -; v_call: TRBV11-3; d_call: -
cdr3_aa: CANSVEGNSLTDTQYF; cdr3_nt: TGTGCCAACAGCGTAGAGGGAAACAGCCTAACAGATACGCAGTATTTT; j_call: TRBJ2-3; clone_size: -; v_call: TRBV9; d_call: -
cdr3_aa: CASSLGGVDYEQYF; cdr3_nt: TGTGCCAGCAGTTTGGGGGGGGTGGACTACGAGCAGTACTTC; j_call: TRBJ2-7; clone_size: -; v_call: TRBV28; d_call: TRBD2
cdr3_aa: CASSEYFLGEEPYTDTQYF; cdr3_nt: TGTGCCAGCAGTGAATATTTTCTCGGAGAGGAGCCTTACACAGATACGCAGTATTTT; j_call: TRBJ2-3; clone_size: -; v_call: TRBV25-1; d_call: -
cdr3_aa: CASSYSSSNQPQHF; cdr3_nt: TGTGCCAGCAGTTACTCTTCCAGCAATCAGCCCCAGCATTTT; j_call: TRBJ1-5; clone_size: few; v_call: TRBV6-5; d_call: -
cdr3_aa: CSVESGDPGGYTF; cdr3_nt: TGCAGCGTGGAATCAGGAGACCCGGGAGGCTACACCTTC; j_call: TRBJ1-2; clone_size: -; v_call: TRBV29-1; d_call: -
cdr3_aa: CSAIAGGYGYTF; cdr3_nt: TGCAGTGCCATAGCAGGGGGCTATGGCTACACCTTC; j_call: TRBJ1-2; clone_size: few; v_call: TRBV20-1; d_call: TRBD1
cdr3_aa: CASSQDPAAFRYYGYTF; cdr3_nt: TGCGCCAGCAGCCAAGATCCGGCAGCCTTCCGGTACTATGGCTACACCTTC; j_call: TRBJ1-2; clone_size: -; v_call: TRBV4-3; d_call: -
cdr3_aa: CASIVETRTFTDTQYF; cdr3_nt: TGTGCCAGCATAGTAGAGACCAGGACGTTCACAGATACGCAGTATTTT; j_call: TRBJ2-3; clone_size: -; v_call: TRBV2; d_call: -
cdr3_aa: CASSYRADRDSNSPLHF; cdr3_nt: TGTGCCAGCAGTTATCGGGCAGACCGGGACAGTAATTCACCCCTCCACTTT; j_call: TRBJ1-6; clone_size: -; v_call: TRBV6-5; d_call: TRBD1
cdr3_aa: CASSYSGLPPPYEQYF; cdr3_nt: TGTGCCAGCAGTTACTCGGGGCTCCCGCCCCCCTACGAGCAGTACTTC; j_call: TRBJ2-7; clone_size: few; v_call: TRBV6-5; d_call: -
cdr3_aa: CASSPGSHGYTF; cdr3_nt: TGTGCCAGCAGCCCCGGGAGCCATGGCTACACCTTC; j_call: TRBJ1-2; clone_size: many; v_call: TRBV7-9; d_call: -
cdr3_aa: CASSYSTRKRVNTEAFF; cdr3_nt: TGTGCCAGCAGTTACTCAACGCGTAAAAGGGTGAACACTGAAGCTTTCTTT; j_call: TRBJ1-1; clone_size: -; v_call: TRBV6-6; d_call: -
cdr3_aa: CASRRFYNSPLHF; cdr3_nt: TGTGCCAGCAGACGATTCTATAATTCACCCCTCCACTTT; j_call: TRBJ1-6; clone_size: few; v_call: TRBV6-5; d_call: -
cdr3_aa: CASSQEGKGHVRGGCTF; cdr3_nt: TGCGCCAGCAGCCAAGAGGGGAAGGGTCACGTACGGGGGGGCTGCACCTTC; j_call: TRBJ1-2; clone_size: few; v_call: TRBV4-1; d_call: -
cdr3_aa: CSAQESTEAFF; cdr3_nt: TGCAGCGCCCAGGAAAGCACTGAAGCTTTCTTT; j_call: TRBJ1-1; clone_size: -; v_call: TRBV29-1; d_call: -
cdr3_aa: CATSDYRQGADYGYTF; cdr3_nt: TGTGCCACCAGTGATTATCGACAGGGAGCCGACTATGGCTACACCTTC; j_call: TRBJ1-2; clone_size: -; v_call: TRBV24-1; d_call: TRBD1
cdr3_aa: CASSYSAFNQPQHF; cdr3_nt: TGTGCCAGCAGTTACTCGGCGTTTAATCAGCCCCAGCATTTT; j_call: TRBJ1-5; clone_size: few; v_call: TRBV6-6; d_call: -
cdr3_aa: CASGGSLGSGEQYF; cdr3_nt: TGTGCCAGCGGCGGGTCCTTGGGGTCTGGAGAGCAGTACTTC; j_call: TRBJ2-7; clone_size: -; v_call: TRBV6-6; d_call: -
cdr3_aa: CASSYGGLSNTEAFF; cdr3_nt: TGTGCCAGCAGCTATGGAGGGCTATCGAACACTGAAGCTTTCTTT; j_call: TRBJ1-1; clone_size: -; v_call: TRBV7-2; d_call: -
cdr3_aa: CAIPLALAGTSYNSPLHF; cdr3_nt: TGTGCCATTCCTCTTGCTCTCGCCGGGACATCATATAATTCACCCCTCCACTTT; j_call: TRBJ1-6; clone_size: -; v_call: TRBV7-2; d_call: -